These 6 T cell receptor beta chains share one sample of origin, sequenced in a study of T cell changes during pregnancy in multiple sclerosis. Measured with immunoSEQ multiplex PCR; TCRdb has only the in-frame clones, and not every one. The table has around 100,000 clones, 80% to 95% seen once. This specimen was peripheral blood, taken in the third trimester of pregnancy. All receptors derive from a female donor with multiple sclerosis, enrolled in a pregnancy study.

The rearrangement uses TRBV5-4 and TRBJ2-5, with D maybe TRBD2 (6 bases). This CDR3 comprises 13 residues. The V end lost 4 bases, the J end lost 5 bases, and 12 bases lay between the germline ends. Germline V CDR1 and CDR2: SGHNT, YYREEE (reference sequence). In DNA, the CDR3 is TGTGCCAGCAGCGGGGGACTGTCGGAGACCCAGTACTTC. Translating gives CASSGGLSETQYF. The variable domain in full, with the rest retrieved from reference TRBV5-4 and TRBJ2-5, is ETGVTQSPTHLIKTRGQQVTLRCSSQSGHNTVSWYQQALGQGPQFIFQYYREEENGRGNFPPRFSGLQFPNYSSELNVNALELDDSALYLCASSGGLSETQYFGPGTRLLVL.

CDR3 nucleotide sequence: TGCGCCAGCAGCTTGGGCCAGGGGGTCGGGGAGCTGTTTTTT. Protein: CASSLGQGVGELFF. V is TRBV5-1 and J is TRBJ2-2; TRBD1 agrees at 7 bases. J was trimmed by 7 bases and V by 0 bases; bases with no gene match: 3. Germline CDR1 SGHRS, CDR2 YFSETQ. CDR3 length: 14 residues.

The rearrangement joins TRBV27 to TRBJ2-7; 9 bases are shared with TRBD1. The V segment lost 1 base and the J segment 5 bases; nucleotides outside the gene matches: 6. The CDR3 runs 15 residues. Germline loops: CDR1 MNHEY, CDR2 SMNVEV (reference sequence). The CDR3 spells CASSLFLDRGHEQYF. CDR3 sequence (DNA): TGTGCCAGCAGTTTATTTTTGGACAGGGGTCACGAGCAGTACTTC.

V and J are TRBV5-4 and TRBJ1-2; TRBD1 matches 10 bases. The germline CDR1 and CDR2 sequences are SGHNT and YYREEE (reference sequence). V gave up 0 bases and J gave up 10 bases; unmatched junction bases: 9. The CDR3 length is 15 residues. CDR3 in DNA: TGTGCCAGCAGCTTGGGACAGGGGGCGCTGGGGTTCTACACCTTC. The encoded protein is CASSLGQGALGFYTF. The full variable domain, in which reference TRBV5-4 and TRBJ1-2 provide the parts outside the CDR3, is ETGVTQSPTHLIKTRGQQVTLRCSSQSGHNTVSWYQQALGQGPQFIFQYYREEENGRGNFPPRFSGLQFPNYSSELNVNALELDDSALYLCASSLGQGALGFYTFGSGTRLTVV.

The chain has TRBV28 and TRBJ1-5, with D tentatively TRBD1 (6 bases). The CDR3 extends over 15 amino acids. V was cut by 7 bases and J by 6 bases, with 19 bases left in between. Germline-derived CDR1 and CDR2 are MDHEN and SYDVKM. CDR3 in amino acids: CASNGGAPAGQPQHF. CDR3 bases: TGTGCCAGCAATGGGGGGGCTCCGGCTGGTCAGCCCCAGCATTTT. Drawing the rest from reference TRBV28 and TRBJ1-5, the complete variable domain is DVKVTQSSRYLVKRTGEKVFLECVQDMDHENMFWYRQDPGLGLRLIYFSYDVKMKEKGDIPEGYSVSREKKERFSLILESASTNQTSMYLCASNGGAPAGQPQHFGDGTRLSIL.

In this sample, this clone turned up once. CDR3 nucleotide sequence: TGTGCCAGCAGTAGGAGGGGAATGGGCACTGAAGCTTTCTTT. Its protein is CASSRRGMGTEAFF. The chain couples TRBV6-1 to TRBJ1-1, with a possible D match to TRBD1 (5 bases). The V gene lost 5 bases and the J gene lost 4 bases, with 14 bases spanning the gap. Germline CDR1 is MNHNS and CDR2 is SASEGT. The CDR3 extends over 14 amino acids.